The clone carrying this T cell receptor (beta chain) has ten or more counts. Its antigen is not identified. The library was built from approximately 400 ng RNA with molecular barcoded adaptors for alpha/delta and beta/gamma chains. MiXCR was run by TCRdb on the reads, yielding one entry per CDR3 protein. In the table there are some 48,000 distinct CDR3 sequences, around 19% of which are singletons. The record originates from a study of read filtering for tumor transcriptome and immune sequencing. Across the whole study: DNase treatment preceded whole-transcriptome library preparation. TCR-mapped reads were about 3.5 to 10.27 million with IR-seq versus about 80 to 1273 with RNA-seq. General study findings and limits: The CD138-negative fraction was mixed bone marrow immune cells, not pure T cells.

This TCR derives from a donor aged 40 or older with multiple myeloma. The specimen sequenced was a population of CD138-negative cells sorted from bone marrow.

CDR3: CSTGTSSDEQFF. The DNA for the CDR3 is TGCAGCACCGGGACTAGCTCCGATGAGCAGTTCTTC. This sequence joins TRBV20-1 and TRBJ2-1; 9 bases match TRBD2. This CDR3 is built from 12 residues. Per the germline V gene, CDR1 is DFQATT and CDR2 is SNEGSKA (reference sequence).